Presented here are 2 T cell receptor beta chains from one specimen sequenced in a study of OX40 agonist ivuxolimab in advanced cancers. Clones were sequenced by immunoSEQ multiplex PCR, and TCRdb holds only the in-frame ones, with some missing. The repertoire consists of about 58,000 clones, with around 87% occurring once and the leading ten covering approximately 1.1%. The material was CD4+ or CD8+ T cells sorted from blood, obtained in a trial of the OX40 agonist ivuxolimab. The receptors stem from an adult with an advanced solid tumor such as melanoma, head and neck, liver or kidney cancer.

CDR3 DNA sequence: TGTGCCAGACAGGTTCCCGGGAATCGTGAAGCTTTCTTT. It specifies CARQVPGNREAFF. V gene TRBV2 combines with J gene TRBJ1-1; TRBD1 might be the D (5 bases). V lost 9 bases and J 7 bases, leaving 18 bases between the germline ends. This CDR3 is 13 amino acids long. Germline loops: CDR1 SNHLY, CDR2 FYNNEI.

The chain employs TRBV7-6 and TRBJ1-5; D unresolved. The V gene lost 5 bases and the J gene lost 0 bases, with 11 bases spanning the gap. The CDR3 consists of 15 residues. The V gene's germline CDR1 is SGHVS and CDR2 FNYEAQ. For the CDR3, the DNA is TGTGCCAGCAGCCCAGCGTGGGGTAGCAATCAGCCCCAGCATTTT. As protein: CASSPAWGSNQPQHF.